The 8 T cell receptor beta chains below were found in one sample sequenced in a study of blood T cell repertoires in COVID-19. Measured with immunoSEQ multiplex PCR; TCRdb has only the in-frame clones, and not every one. The repertoire holds around 250,000 clones, with about four fifths as singletons. The source material was peripheral blood. All receptors come from a woman in her thirties or forties who had recovered from COVID-19.

This clone has just one count. The genes are TRBV28 and TRBJ2-5, with 16 bases fitting TRBD2. The CDR3 extends over 18 amino acids. The germline V gene encodes CDR1 MDHEN and CDR2 SYDVKM. V dropped 7 bases and J dropped 2; count of bases not matched to a gene: 10. The CDR3 region has the DNA TGTGCCAGCAATATAGCGGGACTAGCGGGGGGGGTACAAGAGACCCAGTACTTC. Translating it yields CASNIAGLAGGVQETQYF.

The table lists this clone with a count of one. This sequence joins TRBV28 and TRBJ2-7, with TRBD1 identical over 10 bases. This CDR3 spans 15 amino acids. Per the germline V gene, CDR1 is MDHEN and CDR2 is SYDVKM. V gave up 6 bases and J gave up 2 bases; unmatched junction bases: 7. The CDR3 protein is CASSFPGQGTYEQYF. The CDR3 nucleotides are TGTGCCAGCAGCTTTCCGGGACAGGGGACCTACGAGCAGTACTTC.

The chain uses TRBV28 and TRBJ2-5; 8 bases are a match to TRBD2. The CDR3 totals 15 residues. V lost 2 bases and J lost 4; bases outside the gene matches: 6. Germline assignment: CDR1 MDHEN and CDR2 SYDVKM. The CDR3 reads CASSLRAGAVETQYF. The DNA of the CDR3 is TGTGCCAGCAGTTTAAGAGCGGGGGCGGTAGAGACCCAGTACTTC. Full variable domain (missing parts from reference TRBV28 and TRBJ2-5): DVKVTQSSRYLVKRTGEKVFLECVQDMDHENMFWYRQDPGLGLRLIYFSYDVKMKEKGDIPEGYSVSREKKERFSLILESASTNQTSMYLCASSLRAGAVETQYFGPGTRLLVL.

The rearrangement uses TRBV10-3 and TRBJ1-1; possible D gene TRBD1, 6 bases. The CDR3 contains 13 residues. Trimming removed 10 bases from V and 1 base from J, with 13 bases in between. Germline V CDR1 and CDR2: ENHRY, SYGVKD. The chain's CDR3 is CATSQGRNTEAFF. CDR3 nucleotide sequence: TGTGCCACCTCACAGGGCCGGAACACTGAAGCTTTCTTT.

This chain links TRBV4-1 with TRBJ1-2, with 9 positions matching TRBD1. The CDR3 is made up of 17 amino acids. The V and J ends lost 3 bases and 4 bases, in that order; junction bases with no gene match: 12. Germline V gene lookup returns CDR1 MGHRA and CDR2 YSYEKL. CDR3 region: CASSQTRGQGVGYGYTF. The CDR3 DNA sequence: TGCGCCAGCAGCCAGACGCGGGGACAGGGAGTGGGCTATGGCTACACCTTC.

This clone was detected only once. The V call is TRBV11-2, the J call TRBJ1-2; 8 nucleotides match TRBD1. CDR3 length: 14 residues. CDR1 is SGHAT, CDR2 FQNNGV, per germline. V was pared by 7 bases and J by 3 bases, with 7 bases of the junction left unmatched. The CDR3 loop is CASTAGTGYYGYTF. The CDR3 DNA reads as TGTGCCAGCACCGCCGGGACAGGATACTATGGCTACACCTTC.

This chain links TRBV4-1 with TRBJ1-6, with D tentatively TRBD1 (6 bases). The CDR3 consists of 17 residues. The V end lost 1 base, the J end lost 10 bases, and 20 bases lay between the germline ends. CDR1 is MGHRA and CDR2 is YSYEKL in the germline V gene. The DNA for the CDR3 is TGCGCCAGCAGCCAAGCCAGAACAGGGATTTTGTTCTCACCCCTCCACTTT. Residues: CASSQARTGILFSPLHF.

The chain uses TRBV9 and TRBJ2-6; the D gene is possibly TRBD2 (6 bases). Per the germline V gene, CDR1 is SGDLS and CDR2 is YYNGEE. The V gene lost 1 base and the J gene lost 0 bases, with 11 bases spanning the gap. This CDR3 is 17 amino acids long. The DNA for the CDR3 is TGTGCCAGCAGCGTATCGCGGGGCAACTCTGGGGCCAACGTCCTGACTTTC. Protein product: CASSVSRGNSGANVLTF.